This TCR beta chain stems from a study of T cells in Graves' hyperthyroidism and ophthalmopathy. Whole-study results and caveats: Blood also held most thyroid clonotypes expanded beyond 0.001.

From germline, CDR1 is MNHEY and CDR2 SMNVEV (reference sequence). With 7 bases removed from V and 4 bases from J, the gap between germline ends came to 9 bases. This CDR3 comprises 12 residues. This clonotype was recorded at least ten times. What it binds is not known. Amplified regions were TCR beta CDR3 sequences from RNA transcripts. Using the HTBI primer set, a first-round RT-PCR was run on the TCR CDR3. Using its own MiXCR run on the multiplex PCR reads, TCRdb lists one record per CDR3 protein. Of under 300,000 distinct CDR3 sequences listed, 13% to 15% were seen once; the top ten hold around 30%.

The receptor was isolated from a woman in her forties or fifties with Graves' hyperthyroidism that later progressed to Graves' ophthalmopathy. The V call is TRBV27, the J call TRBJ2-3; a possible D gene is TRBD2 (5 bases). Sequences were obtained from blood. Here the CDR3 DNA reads TGTGCCAGCAAGGGAGACGCAGATACGCAGTATTTT. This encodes CASKGDADTQYF.